The rows below give T cell receptor beta chains drawn from one sample of a study of PD-1 blockade in mismatch repair-deficient tumors. Measured with immunoSEQ multiplex PCR; TCRdb has only the in-frame clones, and not every one. The sample shows under 95,000 clones, roughly 80% of them seen only once. The sample consisted of peripheral blood, taken 12 weeks after starting pembrolizumab. The source is an adult with mismatch repair-deficient cancer. Both conserved end residues are part of each CDR3. Each record gives: V gene, J gene, clone size, CDR3 protein. Some rows mark clone size as missing; the rest say once, few, many or name a class of expanded clone.

>TRBV14|TRBJ1-1|-
CASSQLTGVTEAFF
>TRBV18|TRBJ2-3|-
CASSPAPRLTDTQYF
>TRBV29-1|TRBJ2-2|-
CSVGGSSGELFF
>TRBV19|TRBJ2-1|-
CASSPSNWVANEQFF
>TRBV9|TRBJ2-1|once
CASSEVAGGYNEQFF
>TRBV7-2|TRBJ1-3|once
CASSLRLTGSGNTIYF
>TRBV9|TRBJ2-1|-
CASQGPRVGLAGAYNEQFF
>TRBV15|TRBJ1-2|-
CATSRLLPSGQKTDGYTF
>TRBV19|TRBJ1-2|many
CASSITGAGNYGYTF
>TRBV11-2|TRBJ2-7|-
CASSQGLQIDEQYF
>TRBV7-8|TRBJ2-7|many
CASSGRWGREYEQYF
>TRBV6-6|TRBJ1-1|-
CASSYRGRETEAFF
>TRBV30|TRBJ1-2|few
CAWEVGDRPILCYGYTF
>TRBV6-5|TRBJ1-1|-
CASSYSVQTTNTEAFF
>TRBV6-6|TRBJ2-7|-
CATAGSYEQYF